Listed here are 22 T cell receptor beta chains from one sample, sequenced in a study of shared clonotypes between healthy human individuals. Assay: immunoSEQ multiplex PCR; the TCRdb copy retains only in-frame clones and omits some. The data contain hundreds of thousands of clones, around four fifths of them singletons. Sequenced sample: memory CD4+ T cells sorted from blood. Subset reported: CD45RA-negative fraction. Receptors originate from a woman in her 30s in good health.

CDR3 in amino acids: CASSDSMTDIIRPQHF. The CDR3 DNA reads TGTGCCAGCAGTGATTCCATGACAGACATCATCCGGCCCCAGCATTTT. The chain has TRBV6-1 and TRBJ1-5; D is possibly TRBD1 (5 bases). Trimming took 3 bases from V and 9 from J, leaving 21 bases between them. The CDR3 covers 16 residues. Germline values: CDR1 MNHNS, CDR2 SASEGT.

This sequence joins TRBV4-1 and TRBJ2-2; D is possibly TRBD1 (6 bases). The CDR3 spans 17 residues. Germline V lookup: CDR1 MGHRA, CDR2 YSYEKL. The V end lost 4 bases, the J end lost 5 bases, and 20 bases lay between the germline ends. CDR3 bases: TGCGCCAGCAGCCGGACCGGGACATCACGTGGGACCGGGGAGCTGTTTTTT. This translates into CASSRTGTSRGTGELFF.

The chain recombines TRBV15 with TRBJ2-1; 8 bases align to TRBD1. V dropped 0 bases and J dropped 7; count of bases not matched to a gene: 2. The CDR3 runs to 14 residues. Germline CDR1 is LNHNV and CDR2 is YYDKDF (reference sequence). This chain's CDR3 is CATSREGQVNEQFF. The CDR3 DNA follows: TGTGCCACCAGCAGAGAGGGACAGGTGAATGAGCAGTTCTTC.

V gene TRBV5-5 combines with J gene TRBJ2-6; TRBD1 agrees at 8 bases. With V trimmed by 9 bases and J by 0 bases, 2 bases remained unmatched. Germline V CDR1 and CDR2: SGHKS, YYEKEE (reference sequence). The CDR3 is 14 residues long. The CDR3 nucleotides are TGTGCCACTGGACAGGGCTCTGGGGCCAACGTCCTGACTTTC. This gives the protein CATGQGSGANVLTF. The full variable domain, with the rest looked up from reference TRBV5-5 and TRBJ2-6, is DAGVTQSPTHLIKTRGQQVTLRCSPISGHKSVSWYQQVLGQGPQFIFQYYEKEERGRGNFPDRFSARQFPNYSSELNVNALLLGDSALYLCATGQGSGANVLTFGAGSRLTVL.

V gene TRBV7-3 combines with J gene TRBJ2-1; TRBD2 matches at 8 bases. CDR3 length: 16 residues. Germline V gene sequence: CDR1 SGHTA, CDR2 FQGTGA. V shed 4 bases, J shed 8 bases, and the junction held 13 bases outside the gene matches. The CDR3 loop reads CASSSRGTRGWDEQFF. CDR3 bases: TGTGCCAGCAGCTCGCGAGGGACTAGGGGTTGGGATGAGCAGTTCTTC.

This clone was detected only a few times. The V and J genes are TRBV7-9 and TRBJ2-7; the D gene is possibly TRBD2 (7 bases). CDR1 is SEHNR, CDR2 FQNEAQ, per germline (reference sequence). Trimming cost V 2 bases and J 2 bases, with 19 bases left between them. This CDR3 spans 17 amino acids. CDR3 nucleotides: TGTGCCAGCAGCTTACTACAGCGGACGGGGGGCGCCTACGAGCAGTACTTC. Its protein product is CASSLLQRTGGAYEQYF.

This chain uses TRBV7-9 with TRBJ2-2; D gene unclear. There are 14 residues in the CDR3. Trimming shortened V by 9 bases and J by 0 bases, and 11 bases separated the two germline ends. Germline V gene lookup returns CDR1 SEHNR and CDR2 FQNEAQ (reference sequence). The CDR3, as DNA: TGTGCCAGTGACCTAGGAGCGAACACCGGGGAGCTGTTTTTT. It codes for CASDLGANTGELFF. The complete variable domain, with remaining parts taken from reference TRBV7-9 and TRBJ2-2, reads DTGVSQNPRHKITKRGQNVTFRCDPISEHNRLYWYRQTLGQGPEFLTYFQNEAQLEKSRLLSDRFSAERPKGSFSTLEIQRTEQGDSAMYLCASDLGANTGELFFGEGSRLTVL.

The chain couples TRBV10-3 to TRBJ2-1; possible D gene TRBD1, 6 bases. With 8 bases removed from V and 8 bases from J, the gap between germline ends came to 16 bases. The CDR3 spans 13 residues. Per the germline V gene, CDR1 is ENHRY and CDR2 is SYGVKD. CDR3 DNA sequence: TGTGCCATCGCGAACGTTGGGGGCGATGAGCAGTTCTTC. As protein: CAIANVGGDEQFF.

This clone was detected only a few times. The rearrangement uses TRBV19 and TRBJ1-2; D is possibly TRBD1 (6 bases). Germline V gene data show CDR1 as LNHDA and CDR2 as SQIVND (reference sequence). There are 15 residues in the CDR3. Trimming took 5 bases from V and 8 from J, leaving 21 bases between them. The CDR3 nucleotides read TGTGCCAGTAGTTCCCGTGACAGGTTTAGCGAAGGCTACACCTTC. Translation: CASSSRDRFSEGYTF.

This chain joins TRBV7-2 and TRBJ2-1; D possibly corresponds to TRBD2 (5 bases). Per germline, CDR1 SGHTA and CDR2 FQGNSA. Deletions cut 2 bases from V and 4 bases from J, with 15 bases between. The CDR3 runs 16 residues. The CDR3 DNA reads as TGTGCCAGCAGCTTATCGGACTCTAGCCCGTACAATGAGCAGTTCTTC. Amino acid sequence: CASSLSDSSPYNEQFF. Together with reference TRBV7-2 and TRBJ2-1, the CDR3 gives the full variable domain: GAGVSQSPSNKVTEKGKDVELRCDPISGHTALYWYRQSLGQGLEFLIYFQGNSAPDKSGLPSDRFSAERTGGSVSTLTIQRTQQEDSAVYLCASSLSDSSPYNEQFFGPGTRLTVL.

This clone was seen a handful of times. The V and J genes are TRBV25-1 and TRBJ1-5; TRBD1 matches 7 bases. The CDR3 loop spans 18 amino acids. Trimming at V came to 5 bases and at J to 3 bases, leaving 16 bases not matched to a gene. CDR1 MGHDK and CDR2 SYGVNS come from the germline V gene. The CDR3 reads CASSPSGQEKMANQPQHF. CDR3 nucleotide sequence: TGTGCCAGCAGTCCCTCCGGACAGGAGAAGATGGCCAATCAGCCCCAGCATTTT. The full variable domain, completed using reference TRBV25-1 and TRBJ1-5, is EADIYQTPRYLVIGTGKKITLECSQTMGHDKMYWYQQDPGMELHLIHYSYGVNSTEKGDLSSESTVSRIRTEHFPLTLESARPSHTSQYLCASSPSGQEKMANQPQHFGDGTRLSIL.

This chain joins TRBV5-1 and TRBJ2-1, with TRBD2 matching 8 bases. V lost 1 base and J lost 9; bases outside the gene matches: 6. The V gene's germline CDR1 is SGHRS and CDR2 YFSETQ. The CDR3 sequence is 14 residues long. The CDR3 protein is CASSLPRGAVEQFF. DNA for the CDR3: TGCGCCAGCAGCTTGCCGCGGGGGGCTGTTGAGCAGTTCTTC.

For the CDR3, the DNA is TGCGCCAGCAGCTTGGGGTGGGAGGGAAACAATGAGCAGTTCTTC. This codes for CASSLGWEGNNEQFF. This sequence joins TRBV5-1 and TRBJ2-1; 7 nucleotides line up with TRBD2. V lost 0 bases, J lost 5 bases, and 5 bases stayed unmatched. The CDR3 spans 15 residues. Looked up from germline, CDR1 is SGHRS and CDR2 is YFSETQ.

This clone was seen just once. This chain joins TRBV6-4 and TRBJ2-1; TRBD2 agrees at 14 bases. This CDR3 region has 16 residues. Germline lookup yields CDR1 MRHNA and CDR2 SNTAGT. Trimming at V came to 4 bases and at J to 7 bases, leaving 6 bases not matched to a gene. The chain's CDR3 is CASSAYGTSGRNEQFF. CDR3 DNA sequence: TGTGCCAGCAGTGCGTATGGGACTAGCGGGAGAAATGAGCAGTTCTTC.

This chain uses TRBV7-3 with TRBJ2-2; D uncertain. The CDR3 runs 12 residues. The V and J ends lost 5 bases and 5 bases respectively, with 6 bases between them. CDR1 is SGHTA and CDR2 is FQGTGA in the germline V gene. CDR3 sequence: CASSMGTGELFF. As DNA, the CDR3 is TGTGCCAGCAGCATGGGGACCGGGGAGCTGTTTTTT.

The chain links TRBV19 to TRBJ2-7; D uncertain. The CDR3 covers 15 residues. Trimming pared 4 bases from V and 3 bases from J, leaving 16 bases between. The germline V gene encodes CDR1 LNHDA and CDR2 SQIVND (reference sequence). CDR3 bases: TGTGCCAGTAGTAATCCAGGCCTTTTACTCTACGAGCAGTACTTC. Translation gives CASSNPGLLLYEQYF.

Details on this clone: This same CDR3 is encoded by further DNA sequences in the sample. J is TRBJ2-1 and V is TRBV2, with TRBD2 identical over 7 bases. The germline V gene has CDR1 SNHLY and CDR2 FYNNEI. The trim removed 6 bases at V and 0 bases at J, leaving 2 bases unmatched. The CDR3 has 14 residues. Here the CDR3 reads CASSGGSSYNEQFF. The CDR3 DNA reads as TGTGCCAGCAGCGGCGGGAGCTCCTACAATGAGCAGTTCTTC.

The CDR3 DNA is TGTGCCAGCAGCCAAGTGGGAGGTGGTAGCGGGACGAGCTCCTACAATGAGCAGTTCTTC. This translates into CASSQVGGGSGTSSYNEQFF. The chain combines TRBV4-2 with TRBJ2-1; 8 nucleotides align to TRBD2. V was pared by 1 base and J by 0 bases, with 14 bases of the junction left unmatched. The CDR3 is 20 residues long. Germline V gene data show CDR1 as LGHNA and CDR2 as YNFKEQ.

The chain links TRBV7-2 to TRBJ2-2; D not resolved. The germline V and J ends were trimmed by 5 bases and 4 bases, with 8 bases remaining between them. Per germline, CDR1 SGHTA and CDR2 FQGNSA. The CDR3 runs to 13 residues. The CDR3 loop reads CASSQTPTGELFF. In nucleotides, the CDR3 is TGTGCCAGCAGCCAAACACCCACCGGGGAGCTGTTTTTT. Variable domain in full (rest from reference TRBV7-2 and TRBJ2-2): GAGVSQSPSNKVTEKGKDVELRCDPISGHTALYWYRQSLGQGLEFLIYFQGNSAPDKSGLPSDRFSAERTGGSVSTLTIQRTQQEDSAVYLCASSQTPTGELFFGEGSRLTVL.

The chain recombines TRBV6-5 with TRBJ1-2; D unresolved. This CDR3 is 12 amino acids long. Trimming took 6 bases from V and 4 from J, leaving 9 bases between them. Looked up from germline, CDR1 is MNHEY and CDR2 is SVGAGI. The CDR3 region is CASSIRLYGYTF. In DNA form, the CDR3 reads TGTGCCAGCAGCATTAGACTCTATGGCTACACCTTC.

V usage is TRBV28 and J usage is TRBJ1-5; a weak D match, TRBD1 (5 bases). Trimming removed 2 bases from V and 3 bases from J, with 11 bases in between. Germline CDR1 reads MDHEN; CDR2 reads SYDVKM. This CDR3 has 15 residues. The CDR3 nucleotides are TGTGCCAGCAGTTTAAGGCGACAGAACAATCAGCCCCAGCATTTT. Amino acids: CASSLRRQNNQPQHF.

This clone has ten or more counts. The rearrangement links TRBV10-2 to TRBJ2-2, with 10 bases aligning to TRBD1. Germline loops: CDR1 WSHSY, CDR2 SAAADI. This CDR3 is 14 amino acids long. V gave up 7 bases and J gave up 4 bases; unmatched junction bases: 3. CDR3 region: CASTGQGGTGELFF. DNA of the CDR3: TGCGCCAGCACCGGACAGGGGGGCACCGGGGAGCTGTTTTTT.